The sequence of this TCR beta chain was determined in a study of cytomegalovirus exposure and HLA in healthy donors. Study-level results: Association of roughly 17,000 TCR beta sequences with HLA alleles was found at 0.05 false discovery rate in a later analysis.

Germline CDR1 reads SGHNT; CDR2 reads YENEEA. The CDR3 is made up of 15 amino acids. Trimming took off 1 base at V and 6 bases at J, with 13 bases between the two ends. The PCR had 60 Vbeta and 13 Jbeta primers. This table comes from immunoSEQ multiplex PCR, and its TCRdb copy is limited to in-frame clones, with some not included. The sample shows about 250,000 clones, 65% to 85% of them seen only once. Only a few counts were recorded for this clone. Its target is not known. V usage is TRBV11-3 and J usage is TRBJ2-1, with a possible D match to TRBD1 (6 bases). This sequence originates from a female donor in good health and CMV-seronegative. Material for sequencing was PBMCs. The CDR3 region is CASSLVGRGSNEQFF. The CDR3 DNA reads TGTGCCAGCAGCTTAGTAGGCAGGGGTAGCAATGAGCAGTTCTTC.